A single sample gave rise to the 14 T cell receptor beta chains below, sequenced in a study of metastatic and nonmetastatic thyroid tumors. All patients reached thyroid surgery having received no treatment beforehand. With MiXCR, TCRdb reprocessed the PCR reads. The sample lists under 20,000 clones, under 30% occurring once. The sample consisted of tumor tissue. These receptor sequences come from a male donor with papillary thyroid cancer or a benign thyroid nodule (not recorded which). Some clones in this sample may be carry-over from other donors' samples.

This clone was counted a few times. This sequence joins TRBV6-4 and TRBJ2-7; 7 bases align to TRBD1. The CDR3 contains 13 residues. V trimming: 8 bases; J trimming: 6 bases; junction bases outside the gene matches: 10. From germline, CDR1 is MRHNA and CDR2 SNTAGT. The CDR3 loop reads CASGGDRACEQYF. The CDR3 bases are TGTGCCAGCGGAGGCGACAGGGCTTGCGAGCAGTACTTC.

The rearrangement joins TRBV28 to TRBJ2-7; 8 nucleotides line up with TRBD2. This CDR3 is built from 17 residues. V dropped 4 bases and J dropped 0; count of bases not matched to a gene: 11. Germline lookup yields CDR1 MDHEN and CDR2 SYDVKM. This CDR3 is CASSSRVAGPHSYEQYF. In DNA, the CDR3 is TGTGCCAGCAGTTCCCGAGTAGCGGGACCACACTCCTACGAGCAGTACTTC.

The CDR3 reads CASRTPGAGVLHEQFF. CDR3 coding DNA: TGTGCCAGCAGGACGCCGGGGGCGGGAGTCCTACATGAGCAGTTCTTC. This rearrangement joins TRBV6-4 to TRBJ2-1, with D possibly being TRBD2 (7 bases). Trimming removed 6 bases at V and 8 bases at J, with 23 bases between. CDR1 MRHNA and CDR2 SNTAGT come from the germline V gene. CDR3 size: 16 residues.

Many counts were recorded for this clone. The chain has TRBV25-1 and TRBJ1-1; D is unclear. This CDR3 region has 12 residues. The V gene lost 1 base and the J gene lost 11 bases, with 11 bases spanning the gap. Germline CDR1 is MGHDK and CDR2 is SYGVNS. The CDR3 spells CASSESTAGAFF. The CDR3 DNA reads as TGTGCCAGCAGTGAATCCACTGCCGGGGCTTTCTTT.

This clone is categorized as medium-sized. V is TRBV20-1 and J is TRBJ2-7; D ambiguous. The CDR3 is 11 amino acids. V was pared by 5 bases and J by 3 bases, with 8 bases between. CDR1 is DFQATT and CDR2 is SNEGSKA in the germline V gene (reference sequence). The CDR3, as DNA: TGCAGTGCTCATATCAACTACGAGCAGTACTTC. It yields the protein CSAHINYEQYF.

The chain couples TRBV7-2 to TRBJ1-2; 8 nucleotides match TRBD1. The germline V gene encodes CDR1 SGHTA and CDR2 FQGNSA. The CDR3 runs to 15 residues. V lost 5 bases and J lost 6; bases outside the gene matches: 11. CDR3 nucleotide sequence: TGTGCCAGCAGCCCCCGGACAGGGTCGAGTGATGGCTACACCTTC. It specifies CASSPRTGSSDGYTF. Full variable domain (rest looked up from reference TRBV7-2 and TRBJ1-2): GAGVSQSPSNKVTEKGKDVELRCDPISGHTALYWYRQSLGQGLEFLIYFQGNSAPDKSGLPSDRFSAERTGGSVSTLTIQRTQQEDSAVYLCASSPRTGSSDGYTFGSGTRLTVV.

This clone was recorded a few times. The chain is built from TRBV7-9 and TRBJ2-7; possible D gene TRBD2, 6 bases. The germline gives CDR1 SEHNR, CDR2 FQNEAQ (reference sequence). The length of the CDR3 is 15 residues. Trimming removed 1 base from V and 4 bases from J, with 14 bases in between. The CDR3 protein is CASSLDGSTIYEQYF. CDR3 sequence (DNA): TGTGCCAGCAGCTTAGACGGGAGTACGATTTACGAGCAGTACTTC.

This clone occurred many times. This clone may be a read error of a much larger clone one base away. The gene calls are TRBV20-1 and TRBJ1-1; D gene unclear. The CDR3 loop spans 16 amino acids. The V end was cut by 0 bases, the J end by 5 bases, with 19 bases between. Germline values: CDR1 DFQATT, CDR2 SNEGSKA (reference sequence). The CDR3 loop reads CSAREGLRRDWTEAFF. Written as DNA, the CDR3 is TGCAGTGCTAGAGAGGGATTGCGGAGGGATTGGACTGAAGCTTTCTTT.

This clone was observed a few times. The chain is built from TRBV2 and TRBJ2-1; tentatively, D is TRBD2 (5 bases). Trimming removed 7 bases at V and 5 bases at J, with 18 bases between. The CDR3 consists of 15 residues. Germline V lookup: CDR1 SNHLY, CDR2 FYNNEI. The CDR3 nucleotides are TGTGCCAGCATGAGGGAAACGCTACGGAACAATGAGCAGTTCTTC. Translation: CASMRETLRNNEQFF.

Relative to its sample, this clone is medium-sized. One junction end does not reproduce the germline sequence, and a read error may be involved. V usage is TRBV6-5 and J usage is TRBJ1-5; no clear D gene. Germline-derived CDR1 and CDR2 are MNHEY and SVGAGI. The CDR3 spans 16 residues. The CDR3 here is CASRYILQSSNQPQHF. As DNA, the CDR3 is TGTGCCAGCCGTTACATCTTACAGAGCAGCAATCAGCCCCAGCATTTT.

This clone was counted ten times or more. The rearrangement uses TRBV24-1 and TRBJ2-1, with TRBD2 matching 8 bases. Unmatched junction bases numbered 15, after V lost 4 bases and J lost 8 bases. This CDR3 has 17 residues. In germline, CDR1 is KGHDR, CDR2 SFDVKD. CDR3 sequence (DNA): TGTGCCACCAGTGACTCAGACAGGATGGGACTAGGCGATGAGCAGTTCTTC. This gives the protein CATSDSDRMGLGDEQFF.

The sample holds a few counts of this clone. The chain carries TRBV10-3 and TRBJ2-7; possible D gene TRBD2, 7 bases. Germline CDR1 ENHRY, CDR2 SYGVKD. The V end was cut by 3 bases, the J end by 1 base, with 13 bases between. The CDR3 has 15 amino acids. The chain's CDR3 is CAISDLGGASYEQYF. The CDR3 nucleotides read TGTGCCATCAGTGATCTGGGGGGGGCTTCCTACGAGCAGTACTTC.

The V and J genes are TRBV14 and TRBJ2-1; D is uncertain. This CDR3 region has 13 residues. The ends were cut back, 0 bases at V and 15 bases at J, with 15 bases in the middle. Germline values: CDR1 SGHDN, CDR2 FVKESK. In DNA form, the CDR3 reads TGTGCCAGCAGCCAAGATACGTCGCAAGGGTCGTTCTTC. Translating it yields CASSQDTSQGSFF.

This clone is categorized as medium-sized (0.01 to 0.1%). The V gene is TRBV20-1, the J gene TRBJ2-5; D is possibly TRBD1 (5 bases). Germline CDR1 is DFQATT and CDR2 is SNEGSKA (reference sequence). CDR3 length: 16 amino acids. V gave up 5 bases and J gave up 1 base, with 20 bases separating them. The CDR3 reads CSASSSDSNLQETQYF. Written as DNA, the CDR3 is TGCAGTGCTTCCTCCTCCGACAGCAACCTCCAAGAGACCCAGTACTTC.